These 7 T cell receptor beta chains were sequenced from one sample in a study of OX40 agonist ivuxolimab in advanced cancers. Sequencing used immunoSEQ multiplex PCR; TCRdb keeps in-frame clones, though not all of them. The sample lists roughly 60,000 clones; around 93% were seen once. Specimen: CD4+ or CD8+ T cells sorted from blood, collected in a trial of the OX40 agonist ivuxolimab. The source of these receptors is an adult with an advanced solid tumor such as melanoma, head and neck, liver or kidney cancer.

The chain links TRBV11-3 to TRBJ1-4; D uncertain. Germline-derived CDR1 and CDR2 are SGHNT and YENEEA. V lost 3 bases and J 4 bases, leaving 6 bases between the germline ends. The CDR3 is 13 amino acids. The chain's CDR3 is CASSLSFNEKLFF. The CDR3, as DNA: TGTGCCAGCAGCTTGAGCTTTAATGAAAAACTGTTTTTT.

This chain uses TRBV5-4 with TRBJ2-2; the D is unclear. The CDR3 is made up of 13 amino acids. Germline CDR1 is SGHNT and CDR2 is YYREEE (reference sequence). V lost 2 bases, J lost 1 base, and 3 bases lay in between. For the CDR3, the DNA is TGTGCCAGCAGCTTATGGAACACCGGGGAGCTGTTTTTT. This translates into CASSLWNTGELFF.

The CDR3 region is CASSPKMNTEAFF. In DNA form, the CDR3 reads TGTGCCAGCAGCCCTAAGATGAACACTGAAGCTTTCTTT. This sequence joins TRBV5-6 and TRBJ1-1; D gene uncertain. The V and J ends lost 4 bases and 0 bases respectively, with 7 bases between them. The CDR3 extends over 13 amino acids. Germline assignment: CDR1 SGHDT and CDR2 YYEEEE.

In the case of this clone: The same CDR3 can be traced to other DNA sequences in this sample. V usage is TRBV27 and J usage is TRBJ1-3; D is perhaps TRBD1 (5 bases). V lost 2 bases and J lost 0, with 5 bases in between. Germline V lookup: CDR1 MNHEY, CDR2 SMNVEV (reference sequence). This CDR3 comprises 14 residues. CDR3 amino acids: CASSLRGSGNTIYF. In DNA, the CDR3 is TGTGCCAGCAGTTTAAGGGGCTCTGGAAACACCATATATTTT.

This chain's CDR3 is CASSKTGAAEKLFF. In DNA form, the CDR3 reads TGTGCCAGCAGTAAGACAGGGGCTGCGGAAAAACTGTTTTTT. The chain combines TRBV9 with TRBJ1-4; 8 nucleotides agree with TRBD1. Germline V gives CDR1 SGDLS, CDR2 YYNGEE. V trimming: 5 bases; J trimming: 8 bases; junction bases outside the gene matches: 8. The CDR3 runs 14 residues.

DNA for the CDR3: TGTGCCAGCAGCTGGAGGGAGGACAGCTTGGGAGAGCAGTACTTC. Translated, it gives CASSWREDSLGEQYF. The chain joins TRBV6-5 to TRBJ2-7; D is perhaps TRBD1 or TRBD2 (6 bases each). Trimming took off 6 bases at V and 7 bases at J, with 22 bases between the two ends. The CDR3 is made up of 15 amino acids. Per germline, CDR1 MNHEY and CDR2 SVGAGI.

This rearrangement joins TRBV27 to TRBJ2-3; no reliable D call. The ends were cut back, 8 bases at V and 0 bases at J, with 9 bases in the middle. CDR1 and CDR2 (germline): MNHEY, SMNVEV (reference sequence). This CDR3 contains 13 residues. The CDR3 DNA reads as TGTGCCAGCTGGCAGGCTAGCACAGATACGCAGTATTTT. As protein: CASWQASTDTQYF.